The text below deals with one T cell receptor (beta chain). In the authors' methods: Using reference gene primer amplification, nucleated cell counts were estimated. Assay: immunoSEQ multiplex PCR; the TCRdb copy retains only in-frame clones and omits some. V and J calls and clone size come straight from that table; D and trimming were deduced from the DNA. The data show about 170,000 clones, 70% to 90% seen once. This sample is drawn from a study of blood T cell repertoires in COVID-19. On the study more broadly: There were acute and convalescent COVID-19 samples, and they came from the United States, Italy and Spain. Sample material is recorded as cDNA or gDNA derived from T cells, B-cell-depleted T cells, or PBMCs.

J was trimmed by 4 bases and V by 3 bases; bases with no gene match: 4. Germline V gene sequence: CDR1 DFQATT, CDR2 SNEGSKA (reference sequence). The CDR3 is 14 amino acids. The source material was peripheral blood. The rearrangement joins TRBV20-1 to TRBJ2-2, with 8 bases identical to TRBD2. This receptor was taken from a man between 60 and 70 years old with COVID-19, enrolled during active disease. CDR3 sequence reads: CSASTSGFTGELFF. The CDR3 DNA is TGCAGTGCTAGTACTAGCGGTTTCACCGGGGAGCTGTTTTTT.